The 5 T cell receptor beta chains reported below all come from one sample, sequenced in a study of T cells in Graves' hyperthyroidism and ophthalmopathy. Amplified TCR beta CDR3 regions came from RNA transcripts. Primed by the HTBI set, a first-round RT-PCR was run on the TCR CDR3. TCRdb reprocessed the multiplex PCR reads with MiXCR, giving one entry per CDR3 protein. This table has some 700,000 distinct CDR3 sequences, roughly 17% appearing once. Sequences were obtained from blood. Source of these receptors: a man aged 45-65 years with Graves' hyperthyroidism.

The rearrangement links TRBV20-1 to TRBJ2-7, with 14 bases that match TRBD2. After removal of 5 bases from V and 6 bases from J, the junction contained 6 bases not matched to a gene. Germline assignment: CDR1 DFQATT and CDR2 SNEGSKA (reference sequence). This CDR3 has 14 amino acids. The CDR3 sequence: CSAHGTSGSREQYF. Written as DNA, the CDR3 is TGCAGTGCTCATGGGACTAGCGGGAGTCGCGAGCAGTACTTC.

In its sample, this clonotype was seen many times. The gene calls are TRBV20-1 and TRBJ1-5; D is uncertain. The CDR3 is made up of 14 amino acids. Germline lookup yields CDR1 DFQATT and CDR2 SNEGSKA (reference sequence). The V and J ends lost 1 base and 7 bases respectively, with 14 bases between them. CDR3 protein: CSARVGGERQPQHF. As DNA, the CDR3 is TGCAGTGCTAGAGTTGGCGGGGAGCGGCAGCCCCAGCATTTT.

This clonotype was observed a handful of times. The V call is TRBV6-2 or TRBV6-3, the J call TRBJ1-2; 7 bases agree with TRBD1. Germline CDR1 reads MNHEY; CDR2 reads SVGEGT. The CDR3 consists of 14 residues. In nucleotides, the CDR3 is TGTGCTATACAATGGGAGGGGGCGCTCGATGGCTACACCTTC. Residues: CAIQWEGALDGYTF.

The chain combines TRBV19 with TRBJ1-5; no clear D. CDR1 and CDR2 (germline): LNHDA, SQIVND (reference sequence). V was pared by 3 bases and J by 3 bases, with 9 bases between. The CDR3 is made up of 14 amino acids. CDR3 nucleotide sequence: TGTGCCAGTAGTATTAGGACTCTCAATCAGCCCCAGCATTTT. Translation gives CASSIRTLNQPQHF.

This clonotype was found many times. The chain carries TRBV6-6 and TRBJ2-5; 8 positions match TRBD2. J gave up 6 bases and V 0 bases, and 12 bases lay outside the gene matches. The CDR3 totals 17 residues. Per germline, CDR1 MNHNY and CDR2 SVGAGI (reference sequence). In DNA, the CDR3 is TGTGCCAGCAGTTACTCGGAGTCAGCGGGAGTTGAAAAGACCCAGTACTTC. As protein: CASSYSESAGVEKTQYF.